Listed below are T cell receptor beta chains from one sample, sequenced in a study of CD8 T cells in ankylosing spondylitis. MiXCR, applied by TCRdb to the 5' RACE reads, yields one record per CDR3 protein. The table includes about 250,000 distinct CDR3 sequences, roughly 25% detected once. Sequenced material: blood, either unsorted or a sorted T cell fraction (not recorded which). The receptor set was obtained from a male donor with ankylosing spondylitis or in good health (not recorded which). CDR3s include the opening cysteine and the closing phenylalanine or tryptophan. D genes are given only for firm matches. Not all rows give a size; the values are once, few, many and, for expanded clones, a class.

J gene: TRBJ2-1; D gene: NA; clone size: NA; V gene: TRBV5-1; CDR3 DNA: TGCGCCAGCAGCTTGATGGACAAGACCCCTTACAATGAGCAGTTCTTC; CDR3 protein: CASSLMDKTPYNEQFF
J gene: TRBJ2-3; D gene: TRBD1; clone size: many; V gene: TRBV2; CDR3 DNA: TGTGCCAGCAGTGAAGACAGGGGGTCCACAGATACGCAGTATTTT; CDR3 protein: CASSEDRGSTDTQYF
J gene: TRBJ1-1; D gene: NA; clone size: many; V gene: TRBV20-1; CDR3 DNA: TGCAGTGCTCCGAATAGAGGCACTGAAGCTTTCTTT; CDR3 protein: CSAPNRGTEAFF
J gene: TRBJ1-4; D gene: TRBD1; clone size: many; V gene: TRBV29-1; CDR3 DNA: TGCAGCGTTGAGGGAGGGGGGACAGGTGATGAAAAACTGTTTTTT; CDR3 protein: CSVEGGGTGDEKLFF
J gene: TRBJ2-3; D gene: TRBD1; clone size: NA; V gene: TRBV20-1; CDR3 DNA: TGCAGTGCTAGAGATGACAGGGGCTTTACGCAGTATTTT; CDR3 protein: CSARDDRGFTQYF
J gene: TRBJ2-1; D gene: NA; clone size: NA; V gene: TRBV20-1; CDR3 DNA: TGCAGTGCTATTCCAGGGCGACCGGACAATGAGCAGTTCTTC; CDR3 protein: CSAIPGRPDNEQFF
J gene: TRBJ1-1; D gene: NA; clone size: many; V gene: TRBV7-2; CDR3 DNA: TGTGCCAGCAGCTTAGACAGAGGGTTGTCTTTCTTT; CDR3 protein: CASSLDRGLSFF
J gene: TRBJ2-3; D gene: TRBD1; clone size: few; V gene: TRBV12-3/TRBV12-4; CDR3 DNA: TGTGCCAGCAAGCCGCCCGGGACAGTGAGGTCGGATACGCAGTATTTT; CDR3 protein: CASKPPGTVRSDTQYF
J gene: TRBJ2-7; D gene: TRBD1; clone size: NA; V gene: TRBV28; CDR3 DNA: TGTGCCAGTCGGGGACAGGGACCTTACGAGCAGTACTTC; CDR3 protein: CASRGQGPYEQYF
J gene: TRBJ2-5; D gene: TRBD1; clone size: many; V gene: TRBV4-2; CDR3 DNA: TGTGCCAGCAGCCAACTACTTCCGGGACAGGGGGAACAAGAGACCCAGTACTTC; CDR3 protein: CASSQLLPGQGEQETQYF
J gene: TRBJ2-3; D gene: TRBD2; clone size: NA; V gene: TRBV20-1; CDR3 DNA: TGCAGTGCTAGAGGTGGAGTGCAAACTAGCGGGGGGGCTCATACGCAGTATTTT; CDR3 protein: CSARGGVQTSGGAHTQYF
J gene: TRBJ2-1; D gene: TRBD2; clone size: few; V gene: TRBV20-1; CDR3 DNA: TGCAGTGCTCCCCGGGGGGGCAATTACAATGAGCAGTTCTTC; CDR3 protein: CSAPRGGNYNEQFF
J gene: TRBJ1-2; D gene: NA; clone size: NA; V gene: TRBV12-3/TRBV12-4; CDR3 DNA: TGTGCCAGCAGTCCCCGGGGCCGCGGGGGCTATGGCTACACCTTC; CDR3 protein: CASSPRGRGGYGYTF
J gene: TRBJ2-5; D gene: NA; clone size: many; V gene: TRBV5-1; CDR3 DNA: TGCGCCACTTCAAGGACGGGGGTCGGGGAAGAGACCCAGTACTTC; CDR3 protein: CATSRTGVGEETQYF
J gene: TRBJ2-5; D gene: NA; clone size: NA; V gene: TRBV5-1; CDR3 DNA: TGCGCCAGCAGCTTCCAAGACTGGGAAGAGACCCAGTACTTC; CDR3 protein: CASSFQDWEETQYF
J gene: TRBJ2-4; D gene: NA; clone size: few; V gene: TRBV20-1; CDR3 DNA: TGCAGTGCCAGACCTCTAGCCAAAAACATTCAGTACTTC; CDR3 protein: CSARPLAKNIQYF
J gene: TRBJ2-2; D gene: TRBD2; clone size: NA; V gene: TRBV10-3; CDR3 DNA: TGTGCCATCAGTGAGTCGTGGACGGGAGGTCGAACCGGGGAGCTGTTTTTT; CDR3 protein: CAISESWTGGRTGELFF
J gene: TRBJ2-3; D gene: NA; clone size: many; V gene: TRBV12-3/TRBV12-4; CDR3 DNA: TGTGCCAGCAGTACCCAGAGGAGCACAGATACGCAGTATTTT; CDR3 protein: CASSTQRSTDTQYF
J gene: TRBJ2-2; D gene: NA; clone size: once; V gene: TRBV3-1; CDR3 DNA: TGTGCCAGCAGCCCACTAGTCAACACCGGGGAGCTGTTTTTT; CDR3 protein: CASSPLVNTGELFF
J gene: TRBJ2-2; D gene: NA; clone size: few; V gene: TRBV12-3/TRBV12-4; CDR3 DNA: TGTGCCAGCAGTTTTGAGGTGCGACACCGGGTGCTGTTTTTT; CDR3 protein: CASSFEVRHRVLFF
J gene: TRBJ1-6; D gene: TRBD1; clone size: few; V gene: TRBV20-1; CDR3 DNA: TGCAGTGCTAGAGTAGGGGGCAAAAGCTCCTATAATTCACCCCTCCACTTT; CDR3 protein: CSARVGGKSSYNSPLHF
J gene: TRBJ2-5; D gene: NA; clone size: many; V gene: TRBV29-1; CDR3 DNA: TGCAGCGCTAAATGGGGACTCCACCAAGCAGTCCAGTACTTC; CDR3 protein: CSAKWGLHQAVQYF
J gene: TRBJ2-7; D gene: TRBD1; clone size: many; V gene: TRBV7-2; CDR3 DNA: TGTGCCAGCAGCTACCGGGACAGACTCTACGAGCAGTACTTC; CDR3 protein: CASSYRDRLYEQYF
J gene: TRBJ2-7; D gene: NA; clone size: few; V gene: TRBV20-1; CDR3 DNA: TGCAGTGCTAGAGATGGGGGACATCTATCCTACGAGCAGTACTTC; CDR3 protein: CSARDGGHLSYEQYF
J gene: TRBJ2-2; D gene: NA; clone size: NA; V gene: TRBV24-1; CDR3 DNA: TGTGCCACCAGTGATTCGGCGGAGAGTACCGGGGAGCTGTTTTTT; CDR3 protein: CATSDSAESTGELFF
J gene: TRBJ2-7; D gene: NA; clone size: NA; V gene: TRBV5-6; CDR3 DNA: TGTGCCAGCAGCTTTCGTCCCGCCGACGAGCAGTACTTC; CDR3 protein: CASSFRPADEQYF
J gene: TRBJ1-2; D gene: TRBD1; clone size: many; V gene: TRBV10-3; CDR3 DNA: TGTGCCATCAGGGGGACAGGGAACTATGGCTACACCTTC; CDR3 protein: CAIRGTGNYGYTF
J gene: TRBJ2-3; D gene: NA; clone size: many; V gene: TRBV7-2; CDR3 DNA: TGTGCCAGCAGCTTAATTAATAGAGGGCAGTATTTT; CDR3 protein: CASSLINRGQYF
J gene: TRBJ2-2; D gene: NA; clone size: NA; V gene: TRBV6-6; CDR3 DNA: TGTGCCAGCAGAAACGAGGGGATCGGGGAGCTGTTTTTT; CDR3 protein: CASRNEGIGELFF
J gene: TRBJ2-1; D gene: NA; clone size: NA; V gene: TRBV4-2; CDR3 DNA: TGTGCCAGCAGCCAACTAGGAGGTGAGCAGTTCTTC; CDR3 protein: CASSQLGGEQFF
J gene: TRBJ2-1; D gene: NA; clone size: many; V gene: TRBV29-1; CDR3 DNA: TGCAGCGTTCACCTCGGAGGGAAGGATGAGCAGTTCTTC; CDR3 protein: CSVHLGGKDEQFF
J gene: TRBJ2-7; D gene: NA; clone size: few; V gene: TRBV24-1; CDR3 DNA: TGTGCCACCAGTGATACCAGGGTGGGCGGCGAGCAGTACTTC; CDR3 protein: CATSDTRVGGEQYF
J gene: TRBJ2-1; D gene: NA; clone size: few; V gene: TRBV6-5; CDR3 DNA: TGTGCCAGCAGTTACATAGCGGCTAGCTCCTACAATGAGCAGTTCTTC; CDR3 protein: CASSYIAASSYNEQFF
J gene: TRBJ2-3; D gene: NA; clone size: few; V gene: TRBV5-6; CDR3 DNA: TGTGCCAGCAGCCTTCGGACCCTCACAGATACGCAGTATTTT; CDR3 protein: CASSLRTLTDTQYF
J gene: TRBJ2-2; D gene: NA; clone size: many; V gene: TRBV11-2; CDR3 DNA: TGTGCCAGCAGCCATAGGGGGGGGCGTGGGGAGCTGTTTTTT; CDR3 protein: CASSHRGGRGELFF
J gene: TRBJ2-1; D gene: TRBD1; clone size: NA; V gene: TRBV20-1; CDR3 DNA: TGCAGTGCTAGAGACCAGACAGGGAGTGGGGGTGAGCAGTTCTTC; CDR3 protein: CSARDQTGSGGEQFF
J gene: TRBJ2-5; D gene: TRBD2; clone size: many; V gene: TRBV10-3; CDR3 DNA: TGTGCCATCAGTGAGTCGTGGACTAGCGGGGGACGCGAGACCCAGTACTTC; CDR3 protein: CAISESWTSGGRETQYF
J gene: TRBJ2-7; D gene: NA; clone size: few; V gene: TRBV19; CDR3 DNA: TGTGCCAGTAGTAGCGGACAGAGGAATGGGGAGCAGTACTTC; CDR3 protein: CASSSGQRNGEQYF
J gene: TRBJ2-5; D gene: NA; clone size: many; V gene: TRBV29-1; CDR3 DNA: TGCAGCGTTGTTGGACAGTCAGAGACCCAGTACTTC; CDR3 protein: CSVVGQSETQYF
J gene: TRBJ2-7; D gene: NA; clone size: many; V gene: TRBV12-3/TRBV12-4; CDR3 DNA: TGCGCCAGCAGCTTGCTCTCCTACGAGCAGTACTTC; CDR3 protein: CASSLLSYEQYF
J gene: TRBJ2-5; D gene: NA; clone size: NA; V gene: TRBV5-1; CDR3 DNA: TGCGCCAGCAGCTTGGAAGGTCCCCGTGAGACCCAGTACTTC; CDR3 protein: CASSLEGPRETQYF
J gene: TRBJ1-1; D gene: NA; clone size: many; V gene: TRBV20-1; CDR3 DNA: TGCAGTGCTGGGGGACAACCGAACACTGAAGCTTTCTTT; CDR3 protein: CSAGGQPNTEAFF
J gene: TRBJ2-7; D gene: TRBD1; clone size: NA; V gene: TRBV20-1; CDR3 DNA: TGCAGTGCTTCACAACCGGGACAGGGGGCTGACGAGCAGTACTTC; CDR3 protein: CSASQPGQGADEQYF
J gene: TRBJ2-7; D gene: NA; clone size: many; V gene: TRBV7-2; CDR3 DNA: TGTGCCAGCAGCCCCACAGATATCTACGAGCAGTACTTC; CDR3 protein: CASSPTDIYEQYF
J gene: TRBJ1-5; D gene: NA; clone size: few; V gene: TRBV20-1; CDR3 DNA: TGCAGTGCTAGGTCCACGGTGCGGGCTAGCAATCAGCCCCAGCATTTT; CDR3 protein: CSARSTVRASNQPQHF
J gene: TRBJ2-6; D gene: TRBD1; clone size: NA; V gene: TRBV6-5; CDR3 DNA: TGTGCCAGCAGCCGAACTCGGCTTTTCTTCGTGACAGGGTTCTTGTCTGGGGCCAACGTCCTGACTTTC; CDR3 protein: CASSRTRLFFVTGFLSGANVLTF
J gene: TRBJ2-7; D gene: TRBD1; clone size: few; V gene: TRBV18; CDR3 DNA: TGTGCCAGCTCCCGTACCGGGACAGGGGACGACGAGCAGTACTTC; CDR3 protein: CASSRTGTGDDEQYF
J gene: TRBJ1-2; D gene: TRBD1; clone size: NA; V gene: TRBV29-1; CDR3 DNA: TGCAGCGTAAATGTAGGGGGCAGCGGCTACACCTTC; CDR3 protein: CSVNVGGSGYTF
J gene: TRBJ2-1; D gene: TRBD2; clone size: NA; V gene: TRBV5-4; CDR3 DNA: TGTGCCAGCAGCTCGGGGGGGGGGAATGAGCAGTTCTTC; CDR3 protein: CASSSGGGNEQFF